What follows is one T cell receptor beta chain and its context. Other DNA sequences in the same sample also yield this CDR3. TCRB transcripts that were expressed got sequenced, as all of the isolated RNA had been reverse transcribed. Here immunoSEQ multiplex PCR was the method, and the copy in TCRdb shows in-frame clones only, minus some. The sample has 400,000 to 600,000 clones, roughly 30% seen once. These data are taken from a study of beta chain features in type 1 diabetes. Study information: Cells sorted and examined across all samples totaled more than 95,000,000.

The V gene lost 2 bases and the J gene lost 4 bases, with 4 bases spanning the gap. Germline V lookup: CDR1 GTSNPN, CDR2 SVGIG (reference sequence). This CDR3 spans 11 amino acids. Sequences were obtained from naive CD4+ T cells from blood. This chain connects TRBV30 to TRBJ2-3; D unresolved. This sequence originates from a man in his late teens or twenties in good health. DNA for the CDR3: TGTGCCTGGAGTACAGCAGATACGCAGTATTTT. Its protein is CAWSTADTQYF.